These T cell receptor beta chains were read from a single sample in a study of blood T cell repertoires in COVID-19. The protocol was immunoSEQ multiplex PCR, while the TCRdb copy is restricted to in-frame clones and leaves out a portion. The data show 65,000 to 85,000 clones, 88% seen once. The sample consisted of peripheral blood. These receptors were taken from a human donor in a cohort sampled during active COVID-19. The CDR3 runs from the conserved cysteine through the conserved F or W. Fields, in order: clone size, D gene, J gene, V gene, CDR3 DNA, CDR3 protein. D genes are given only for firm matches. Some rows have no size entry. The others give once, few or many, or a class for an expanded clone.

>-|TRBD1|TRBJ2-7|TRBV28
TGTGCCAGCCGGGACAGGGGAGGCGGAAACTACGAGCAGTACTTC
CASRDRGGGNYEQYF
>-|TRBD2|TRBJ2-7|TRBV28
TGTGCCAGCACTAAAAGTAGCGGGAGCTACGAGCAGTACTTC
CASTKSSGSYEQYF
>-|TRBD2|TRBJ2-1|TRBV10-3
TGTGCCATCAGTGAGTCTCTGCTAGCGGGAATTAATGAGCAGTTCTTC
CAISESLLAGINEQFF
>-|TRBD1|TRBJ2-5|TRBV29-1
TGCAGCGTCGTTCCCTGGATCTTCGGACAGGGGGCGCGGGAGACCCAGTACTTC
CSVVPWIFGQGARETQYF
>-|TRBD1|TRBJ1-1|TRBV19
TGTGCCAGTAGTAGGCCCGGGACAGGGGGCACTGAAGCTTTCTTT
CASSRPGTGGTEAFF
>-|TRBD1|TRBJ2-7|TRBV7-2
TGTGCCAGCAGCATACAAGGACAGGGGGCGAGCGGTGAAGAGCAGTACTTC
CASSIQGQGASGEEQYF
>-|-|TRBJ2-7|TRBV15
TGTGCCACCAGCAGAGGCCCTTCGAGTTACGAGCAGTACTTC
CATSRGPSSYEQYF
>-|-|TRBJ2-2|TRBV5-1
TGCGCCAGCAGCTTGGAGGGCAGGGTGGCTAACACCGGGGAGCTGTTTTTT
CASSLEGRVANTGELFF
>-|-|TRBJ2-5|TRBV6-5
TGTGCCAGCAGTAATCGGGGGAGAGAGACCCAGTACTTC
CASSNRGRETQYF
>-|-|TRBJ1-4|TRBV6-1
TGTGCCAGCAGTGACCTAGGCTACGCAACTAATGAAAAACTGTTTTTT
CASSDLGYATNEKLFF
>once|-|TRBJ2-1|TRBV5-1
TGCGCCAGCACCGGTGGGGGGGCTTCCGGGAATGAGCAGTTCTTC
CASTGGGASGNEQFF
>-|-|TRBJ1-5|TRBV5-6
TGTGCCAGCAGCTTGGGTGGGAGCATGGTAAATCAGCCCCAGCATTTT
CASSLGGSMVNQPQHF
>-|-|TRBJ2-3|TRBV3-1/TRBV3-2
TGTGCCAGCAAATCCCGGGATACGCAGTATTTT
CASKSRDTQYF
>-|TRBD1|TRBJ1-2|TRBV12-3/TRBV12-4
TGTGCCAGCAGTCCCAGACAGGGGGGCTACACCTTC
CASSPRQGGYTF
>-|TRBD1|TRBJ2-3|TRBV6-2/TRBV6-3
TGTGCCAGCAGTTACTCGGGACAGGCCTATACGCAGTATTTT
CASSYSGQAYTQYF
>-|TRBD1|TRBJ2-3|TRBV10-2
TGCGCCAGCAGGCCCGGGACAGGGGGCAGGTTTACGCAGTATTTT
CASRPGTGGRFTQYF
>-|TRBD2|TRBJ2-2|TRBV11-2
TGTGCCAGCAGCCCCCAGGGAGGACTAGCGGGAGTTACCGGGGAGCTGTTTTTT
CASSPQGGLAGVTGELFF
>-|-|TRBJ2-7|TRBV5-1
TGCGCCAGCAGCGCCGGACAGACCTACGAGCAGTACTTC
CASSAGQTYEQYF
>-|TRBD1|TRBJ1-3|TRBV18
TGTGCCAGCTCACCAGACAGGGGAGGGTCTACTGGAAACACCATATATTTT
CASSPDRGGSTGNTIYF
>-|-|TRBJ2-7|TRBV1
TGCACCAGCAGCCGAAAGAGGTCCTACGAGCAGTACTTC
CTSSRKRSYEQYF
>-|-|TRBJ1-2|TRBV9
TGTGCCAGCAGCGTAGAGGGGCGCGGGACCTATGGCTACACCTTC
CASSVEGRGTYGYTF
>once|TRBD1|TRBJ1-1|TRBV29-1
TGCACCGCGGACAGGGGAAACACTGAAGCTTTCTTT
CTADRGNTEAFF
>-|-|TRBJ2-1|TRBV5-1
TGCGCCAGCAGCTTGGGGCAGGGCTACAATGAGCAGTTCTTC
CASSLGQGYNEQFF
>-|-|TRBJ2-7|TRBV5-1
TGCGCCAGCCGATCAGGGACACCCGCGGGCGAGCAGTACTTC
CASRSGTPAGEQYF
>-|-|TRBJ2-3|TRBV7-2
TGTGCCAGCACCCCAAACCGGCCCGGGGGCACAGATACGCAGTATTTT
CASTPNRPGGTDTQYF
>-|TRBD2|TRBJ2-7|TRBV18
TGTGCCAGCTCACCCCAGGAGACTAGCCTCTACGAGCAGTACTTC
CASSPQETSLYEQYF
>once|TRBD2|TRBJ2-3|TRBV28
TGTGCCAGCAGTGCGGGGGGTGGCACAGATACGCAGTATTTT
CASSAGGGTDTQYF